These T cell receptor beta chains were read from a single sample in a study of a mutant IDH1 vaccine in newly diagnosed glioma. Sequenced by immunoSEQ multiplex PCR; TCRdb stores in-frame clones only, minus some. Among around 11,000 clones listed, 88% were seen once. These receptors are not linked to any known antigen. Sequences were derived from PBMCs, sampled from a glioma patient whose treatment included an IDH1 peptide vaccine. The receptors stem from a woman in her forties with glioma. Some clones in this sample may be carry-over from other donors' samples. Each CDR3 is given with its conserved first and last residue. Fields, in order: V gene, D gene, CDR3 protein. D genes are given only for firm matches.

>TRBV7-6|TRBD1
CASSLISWDRGPMNTEAFF
>TRBV7-6|.
CASSLVGEQETQYF
>TRBV5-1|.
CASSLQGNTGELFF
>TRBV7-9|.
CASSLGGHEKLFF
>TRBV7-2|.
CASSLGSGPGDTQYF
>TRBV9|TRBD2
CASSVATGGYGANVLTF
>TRBV18|.
CASSPKPDDGYTF
>TRBV10-3|.
CAISEGEAGANVLTF
>TRBV7-8|.
CASSPATQGRGGYTF
>TRBV27|TRBD1
CASSRDRLNSPLHF
>TRBV7-9|.
CASSFDRYEQFF
>TRBV18|.
CASSNGNTEAFF
>TRBV5-4|.
CASSLAGMNTEAFF
>TRBV4-2|TRBD1
CASSQDQTGVDEQYF
>TRBV5-4|TRBD2
CASSMTSGGQETQYF
>TRBV13|.
CASSLSHSGNTIYF
>TRBV5-1|.
CASSFTEVNSPTDYEQYF
>TRBV5-1|.
CASSLSGGGSYTEAFF